This passage covers 11 T cell receptor beta chains from one sample sequenced in a study of cytomegalovirus exposure and HLA in healthy donors. 13 Jbeta primers and 60 Vbeta primers were used for the PCR. Clones were sequenced by immunoSEQ multiplex PCR, and TCRdb holds only the in-frame ones, with some missing. The sample table sets out roughly 74,000 clones. The source material was PBMCs. The receptors stem from a female donor in good health and CMV-seropositive.

The chain uses TRBV2 and TRBJ2-7; TRBD2 is a possible D gene (7 bases). V was pared by 2 bases and J by 2 bases, with 16 bases between. CDR3 length: 16 residues. The germline V gene has CDR1 SNHLY and CDR2 FYNNEI. The CDR3 region is CASSEQGEGGPYEQYF. The CDR3 DNA follows: TGTGCCAGCAGTGAACAAGGGGAGGGGGGGCCCTACGAGCAGTACTTC.

V is TRBV19 and J is TRBJ1-6; 7 positions match TRBD1. The CDR3 is 16 residues long. With V trimmed by 4 bases and J by 6 bases, 9 bases remained unmatched. CDR1 LNHDA and CDR2 SQIVND come from the germline V gene (reference sequence). In nucleotides, the CDR3 is TGTGCCAGTAGTACCTCGACAGGGAACCGTAATTCACCCCTCCACTTT. Its translation: CASSTSTGNRNSPLHF.

The chain's CDR3 is CAWRGQGMTEAFF. DNA of the CDR3: TGTGCCTGGAGGGGGCAGGGTATGACTGAAGCTTTCTTT. This chain connects TRBV30 to TRBJ1-1; TRBD1 is a possible D gene (5 bases). Germline values: CDR1 GTSNPN, CDR2 SVGIG (reference sequence). This CDR3 comprises 13 residues. Trimming pared 3 bases from V and 5 bases from J, leaving 13 bases between.

The V and J genes are TRBV4-3 and TRBJ2-1; 11 positions agree with TRBD2. In germline, CDR1 is LGHNA, CDR2 YSLEER. This CDR3 spans 19 amino acids. Trimming cost V 4 bases and J 7 bases; bases outside gene matches: 18. The CDR3: CASSLAGVTSGSWINEQFF. The CDR3, as DNA: TGCGCCAGCAGCCTCGCGGGAGTAACTAGCGGGAGTTGGATAAATGAGCAGTTCTTC.

The V gene is TRBV28, the J gene TRBJ2-1, with D possibly matching TRBD2 (5 bases). Trimming removed 4 bases from V and 10 bases from J, with 11 bases in between. Germline V lookup: CDR1 MDHEN, CDR2 SYDVKM. The CDR3 is 12 amino acids. In nucleotides, the CDR3 is TGTGCCAGCAGTTCAGGACTGCCGGAGCAGTTCTTC. Amino acids: CASSSGLPEQFF.

The chain carries TRBV13 and TRBJ1-2; D gene ambiguous. The germline V and J ends were trimmed by 5 bases and 5 bases, with 21 bases remaining between them. CDR3 length: 16 residues. In germline, CDR1 is PRHDT, CDR2 FYEKMQ (reference sequence). Here the CDR3 reads CASSPPGSGRPYGYTF. The CDR3 DNA follows: TGTGCCAGCAGCCCTCCCGGGAGTGGTCGACCTTATGGCTACACCTTC.

The gene calls are TRBV9 and TRBJ2-3; D perhaps matches TRBD1 (5 bases). This CDR3 is built from 15 residues. The ends were cut back, 6 bases at V and 2 bases at J, with 16 bases in the middle. Per the germline V gene, CDR1 is SGDLS and CDR2 is YYNGEE. The CDR3 coding sequence is TGTGCCAGCACCATTAGGGGCTTATACACAGATACGCAGTATTTT. Its translation is CASTIRGLYTDTQYF.

The rearrangement joins TRBV7-8 to TRBJ2-2; unclear D gene. The CDR3 length is 16 residues. V was clipped by 3 bases and J by 4 bases, with 15 bases between them. From germline, CDR1 is SGHVS and CDR2 FQNEAQ. DNA for the CDR3: TGTGCCAGCAGCTTTAAGAGCCTGCGAGGCACCGGGGAGCTGTTTTTT. The encoded protein is CASSFKSLRGTGELFF.

The chain carries TRBV19 and TRBJ1-5; 10 bases fit TRBD1. Germline CDR1 and CDR2: LNHDA and SQIVND (reference sequence). The CDR3 has 16 amino acids. V dropped 5 bases and J dropped 3; count of bases not matched to a gene: 7. DNA for the CDR3: TGTGCCAGTAGTTCCCCTGACAGGGGGCACAATCAGCCCCAGCATTTT. Translated: CASSSPDRGHNQPQHF.

CDR3 nucleotides: TGCGCCGGAACCCTGGCGGACACCGACAATGAGCAGTTCTTC. Residues: CAGTLADTDNEQFF. V and J are TRBV23-1 and TRBJ2-1; D may be TRBD1 (5 bases). TRBV23-1 is known as an ORF, though its function is uncertain. The CDR3 is made up of 14 amino acids. The V gene lost 11 bases and the J gene lost 5 bases, with 19 bases spanning the gap.

V and J are TRBV19 and TRBJ2-5; tentative D call: TRBD1 (6 bases). V shed 3 bases and J shed 2 bases, with 10 bases lying between them. Germline CDR1 and CDR2: LNHDA and SQIVND (reference sequence). This CDR3 region has 14 residues. In nucleotides, the CDR3 is TGTGCCAGTAGTATCCAAGGACAGCAAGAGACCCAGTACTTC. It translates to CASSIQGQQETQYF.